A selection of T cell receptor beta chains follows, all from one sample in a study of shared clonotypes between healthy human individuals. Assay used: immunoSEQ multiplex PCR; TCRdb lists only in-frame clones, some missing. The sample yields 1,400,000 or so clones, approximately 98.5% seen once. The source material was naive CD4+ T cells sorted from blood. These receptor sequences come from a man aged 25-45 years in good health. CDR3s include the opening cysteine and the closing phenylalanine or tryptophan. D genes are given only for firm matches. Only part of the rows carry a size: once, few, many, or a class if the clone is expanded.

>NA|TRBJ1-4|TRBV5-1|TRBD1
TGCGCCAGCAGCTTGGTGGGACAGGCCATTAATGAAAAACTGTTTTTT
CASSLVGQAINEKLFF
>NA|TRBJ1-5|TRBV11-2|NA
TGTGCCAGCAGCTTGTATAGCAATCAGCCCCAGCATTTT
CASSLYSNQPQHF
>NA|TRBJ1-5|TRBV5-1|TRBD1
TGCGCCAGCAGAAGGACAGGGAACCTCAATCAGCCCCAGCATTTT
CASRRTGNLNQPQHF
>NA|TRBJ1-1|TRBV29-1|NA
TGCAGCGTTGCAACAGCGAACACTGAAGCTTTCTTT
CSVATANTEAFF
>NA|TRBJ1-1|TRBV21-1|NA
TGTGCCAGCAGCAACAGGGGCGACACTGAAGCTTTCTTT
CASSNRGDTEAFF
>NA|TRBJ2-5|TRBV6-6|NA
TGTGCCAGCAGTTACTTGGGACAAGAGACCCAGTACTTC
CASSYLGQETQYF
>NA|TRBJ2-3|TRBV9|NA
TGTGCCAGCAGCCCCCGAAGTAGCGGACTTAGCACAGATACGCAGTATTTT
CASSPRSSGLSTDTQYF
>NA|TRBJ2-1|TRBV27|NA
TGTGCCAGCAGTCCCTCTTTTAGAGGGGGCTCCTACAATGAGCAGTTCTTC
CASSPSFRGGSYNEQFF
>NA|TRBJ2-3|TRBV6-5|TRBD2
TGTGCCAGCAGTTTCCCTAGCGGGAGCGGGACAGATACGCAGTATTTT
CASSFPSGSGTDTQYF
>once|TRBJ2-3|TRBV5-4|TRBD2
TGTGCCAGCAGTTCCGCGGGAGTGCCAGATACGCAGTATTTT
CASSSAGVPDTQYF
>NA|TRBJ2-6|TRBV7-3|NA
TGTGCCAGCAGCCCGTCCTCTGGGGCCAACGTCCTGACTTTC
CASSPSSGANVLTF
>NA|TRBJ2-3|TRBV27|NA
TGTGCCAGCGGTCCGGCTTACACAGATACGCAGTATTTT
CASGPAYTDTQYF
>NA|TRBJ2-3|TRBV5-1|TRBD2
TGCGCCAGCAGTGAGAGAGCGGGGGTAAGGGATACGCAGTATTTT
CASSERAGVRDTQYF
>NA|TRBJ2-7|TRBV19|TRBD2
TGTGCCAGTAGTTGGGGACTAGCGGGAGAACCCACGGAGCAGTACTTC
CASSWGLAGEPTEQYF
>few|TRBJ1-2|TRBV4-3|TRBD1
TGCGCCAGCAGCCAAGGGACAGGGTCGATCTATGGCTACACCTTC
CASSQGTGSIYGYTF
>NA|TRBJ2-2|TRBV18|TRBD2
TGTGCCAGCTCACCGCCCAGCGGGAGGGCCAACACCGGGGAGCTGTTTTTT
CASSPPSGRANTGELFF
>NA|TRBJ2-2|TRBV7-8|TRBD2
TGTGCCAGCAGCTTAGTTCCGGGAGGGGTGACCGGGGAGCTGTTTTTT
CASSLVPGGVTGELFF
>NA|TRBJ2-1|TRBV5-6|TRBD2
TGTGCCAGCAGCGGCCCACTAGCGGGAGGGCCCGGGGTCAATGAGCAGTTCTTC
CASSGPLAGGPGVNEQFF
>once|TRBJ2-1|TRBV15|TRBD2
TGTGCCACCAGCAGAGATATCACTAGCGGAAGTTCCTACAATGAGCAGTTCTTC
CATSRDITSGSSYNEQFF
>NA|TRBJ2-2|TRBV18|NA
TGTGCCAGCTCACCACTTACCTTCGGGACGAACACCGGGGAGCTGTTTTTT
CASSPLTFGTNTGELFF
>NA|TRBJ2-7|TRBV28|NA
TGTGCCAGCAGTTCCCAGGGGGGGGAGCAGTACTTC
CASSSQGGEQYF
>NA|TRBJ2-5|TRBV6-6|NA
TGTGCCAGCAGTAGTAGCGGCTGGGAGCAGTACTTC
CASSSSGWEQYF
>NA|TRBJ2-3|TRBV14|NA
TGTGCCACCGCCCTTGTCGGGGGAGGCACGCAGTATTTT
CATALVGGGTQYF
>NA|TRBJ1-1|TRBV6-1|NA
TGTGCCAGCTCAAGGGGCCAGGGTTGGACTGAAGCTTTCTTT
CASSRGQGWTEAFF
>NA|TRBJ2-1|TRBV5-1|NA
TGCGCCAGCAGCTTGGATCCCGGGACTTTCAATGAGCAGTTCTTC
CASSLDPGTFNEQFF
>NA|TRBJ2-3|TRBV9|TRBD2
TGTGCCAGCAGCGTAGCTAGCGGGAGGGTGACAGATACGCAGTATTTT
CASSVASGRVTDTQYF
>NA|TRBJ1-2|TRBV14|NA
TGTGCCAGCAGCCAAGAATTAACGGGGGATGGCTACACCTTC
CASSQELTGDGYTF
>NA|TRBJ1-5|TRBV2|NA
TGTGCCAGCAGTGACCCCCTCGCGGATTACAATCAGCCCCAGCATTTT
CASSDPLADYNQPQHF
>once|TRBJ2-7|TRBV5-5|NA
TGTGCCAGCAGTTTAAGCCCGCAGCCGTTCTACGAGCAGTACTTC
CASSLSPQPFYEQYF
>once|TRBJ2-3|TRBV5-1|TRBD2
TGCGCCAGCAGCCCAAACCGACTAGCGGACACCACAGATACGCAGTATTTT
CASSPNRLADTTDTQYF
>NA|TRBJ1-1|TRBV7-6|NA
TGTGCCAGCAGCTCAGGGATGAGGGGGAACACTGAAGCTTTCTTT
CASSSGMRGNTEAFF
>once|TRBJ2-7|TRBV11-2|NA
TGTGCCAGCAGCTCGGGACTTTCTAGGGGCGGGTCGTACGAGCAGTACTTC
CASSSGLSRGGSYEQYF
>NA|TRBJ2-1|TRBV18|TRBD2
TGTGCCAGCTCACCAGGACTAGCGGGAGGCAATGAGCAGTTCTTC
CASSPGLAGGNEQFF
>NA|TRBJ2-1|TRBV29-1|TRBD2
TGCAGCGTTGGAATAGCGGGAGGAGGCAATGAGCAGTTCTTC
CSVGIAGGGNEQFF
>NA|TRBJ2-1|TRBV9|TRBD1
TGTGCCAGCAGCTCTGGGACAGGCAGCTCCTACAATGAGCAGTTCTTC
CASSSGTGSSYNEQFF